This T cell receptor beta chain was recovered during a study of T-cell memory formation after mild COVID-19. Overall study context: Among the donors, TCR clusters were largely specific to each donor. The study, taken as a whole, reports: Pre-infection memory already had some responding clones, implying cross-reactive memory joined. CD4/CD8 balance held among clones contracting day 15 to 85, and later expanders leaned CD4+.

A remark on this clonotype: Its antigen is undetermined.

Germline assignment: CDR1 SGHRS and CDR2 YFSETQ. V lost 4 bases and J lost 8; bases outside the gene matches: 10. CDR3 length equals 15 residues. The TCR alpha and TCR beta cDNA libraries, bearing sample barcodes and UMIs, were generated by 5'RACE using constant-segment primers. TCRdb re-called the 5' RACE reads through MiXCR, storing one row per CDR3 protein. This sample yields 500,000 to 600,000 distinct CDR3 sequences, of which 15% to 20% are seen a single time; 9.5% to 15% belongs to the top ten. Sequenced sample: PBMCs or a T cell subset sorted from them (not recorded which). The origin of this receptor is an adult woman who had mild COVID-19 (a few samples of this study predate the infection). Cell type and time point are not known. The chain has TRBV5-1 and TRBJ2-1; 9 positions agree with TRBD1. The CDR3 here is CASSVQGAWGDEQFF. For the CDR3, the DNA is TGCGCCAGCAGCGTACAGGGGGCCTGGGGTGATGAGCAGTTCTTC.